This entry concerns a single T cell receptor beta chain. The length of the CDR3 is 15 residues. The V segment lost 4 bases and the J segment 4 bases; nucleotides outside the gene matches: 6. Looked up from germline, CDR1 is SNHLY and CDR2 is FYNNEI. Data came from immunoSEQ multiplex PCR; TCRdb stores just in-frame clones and leaves some out. The sample includes 300,000 to 450,000 clones, 81% seen only once; the top ten take more than 0.85%. This sample stems from a study of blood T cell repertoires in COVID-19. Study details: COVID-19 samples collected from the United States, Italy and Spain covered acute and convalescent phases. PBMCs, B-cell-depleted T cells, or T cells were the source of the cDNA or gDNA that made up the material.

The receptor's source is a human donor with acute or convalescent COVID-19. The donor label of this sample is uncertain. The sequenced sample consisted of peripheral blood. V gene TRBV2 combines with J gene TRBJ1-2; 10 nucleotides align to TRBD1. As DNA, the CDR3 is TGTGCCAGCAGTGTTGGGGGACAGGGGAGCTATGGCTACACCTTC. It encodes CASSVGGQGSYGYTF.